Shown below are 6 T cell receptor beta chains from a single sample sequenced in a study of T cells in Graves' hyperthyroidism and ophthalmopathy. TCR beta CDR3 regions were amplified from RNA transcripts. An initial round of RT-PCR targeting the TCR CDR3 relied on the HTBI primer set. MiXCR was run by TCRdb on the multiplex PCR reads, yielding one entry per CDR3 protein. The sample includes some 560,000 distinct CDR3 sequences, around 15% of them seen just once. Sequenced sample: blood. The receptor set was obtained from a woman aged 40 to 50 with Graves' hyperthyroidism.

This clonotype was seen ten or more times. The J gene is TRBJ1-5, the V gene TRBV28, with 7 bases aligning to TRBD1. Per the germline V gene, CDR1 is MDHEN and CDR2 is SYDVKM. The CDR3 is made up of 15 amino acids. The V gene end was trimmed by 3 bases and the J gene end by 1 base; junction bases not matched to a gene: 3. The CDR3 DNA reads TGTGCCAGCAGTTTTGGCAGGGGGAGCAATCAGCCCCAGCATTTT. Its translation: CASSFGRGSNQPQHF.

This clonotype was counted at least ten times. The rearrangement joins TRBV11-2 to TRBJ2-7; 9 bases align to TRBD2. The CDR3 runs to 15 residues. J lost 4 bases, V lost 1 base, and 5 bases had no gene match. Looked up from germline, CDR1 is SGHAT and CDR2 is FQNNGV. CDR3 bases: TGTGCCAGCAGCTTAGTAGCGGGAGATCTGTACGAGCAGTACTTC. Encoded protein: CASSLVAGDLYEQYF.

This clonotype came up a few times. V gene TRBV19 combines with J gene TRBJ2-1; D may be TRBD1 or TRBD2 (5 bases each). Per the germline V gene, CDR1 is LNHDA and CDR2 is SQIVND (reference sequence). The V gene lost 6 bases and the J gene lost 0 bases, with 9 bases spanning the gap. This CDR3 spans 14 amino acids. Here the CDR3 DNA reads TGTGCCAGTAGGGGGGACCGCTCCTACAATGAGCAGTTCTTC. Protein product: CASRGDRSYNEQFF.

This chain uses TRBV4-2 with TRBJ2-1; D is perhaps TRBD2 (5 bases). This CDR3 is built from 19 residues. The V gene's germline CDR1 is LGHNA and CDR2 YNFKEQ. The V end was cut by 0 bases, the J end by 2 bases, with 20 bases between. The CDR3 DNA sequence: TGTGCCAGCAGCCAAGACATAGGAGCTGGGCTAGCCGCCTACAATGAGCAGTTCTTC. It codes for CASSQDIGAGLAAYNEQFF.

This clonotype was observed a few times. The chain employs TRBV6-1 and TRBJ2-7; D is perhaps TRBD1 (5 bases). CDR1 and CDR2 (germline): MNHNS, SASEGT. V was shortened by 5 bases and J by 2 bases, with 19 bases between the two germline ends. The CDR3 runs 16 residues. CDR3 nucleotides: TGTGCCAGCAGTTCCACCAGTCAGGGCAGTCCCTACGAGCAGTACTTC. It translates to CASSSTSQGSPYEQYF.

The chain links TRBV27 to TRBJ2-3; D possibly corresponds to TRBD1 (6 bases). Trimming shortened V by 5 bases and J by 6 bases, and 12 bases separated the two germline ends. CDR1 and CDR2 from the germline V gene are MNHEY and SMNVEV (reference sequence). This CDR3 contains 13 residues. The CDR3, as DNA: TGTGCCAGCAGTCAAAGGGGGTTGGATACGCAGTATTTT. Protein sequence: CASSQRGLDTQYF.